The 8 T cell receptor beta chains listed next were all sequenced from one sample in a study of T cell changes during pregnancy in multiple sclerosis. Produced via immunoSEQ multiplex PCR; TCRdb's table is partial and in-frame only. The data show 100,000 or so clones, with almost 95% seen just once and approximately 1% held by the top ten. Here the sequenced sample was peripheral blood, taken before pregnancy. These receptor sequences come from a female donor with multiple sclerosis, enrolled in a pregnancy study.

The chain joins TRBV7-8 to TRBJ1-5; TRBD1 might be the D (5 bases). V lost 6 bases and J lost 5, with 11 bases in between. There are 13 residues in the CDR3. CDR1 is SGHVS and CDR2 is FQNEAQ in the germline V gene. The CDR3 sequence is CASRASRDQPQHF. In DNA form, the CDR3 reads TGTGCCAGCAGGGCGTCCAGGGATCAGCCCCAGCATTTT. The whole variable domain, remainder taken from reference TRBV7-8 and TRBJ1-5, is GAGVSQSPRYKVAKRGQDVALRCDPISGHVSLFWYQQALGQGPEFLTYFQNEAQLDKSGLPSDRFFAERPEGSVSTLKIQRTQQEDSAVYLCASRASRDQPQHFGDGTRLSIL.

This clone was detected a few times. This chain connects TRBV19 to TRBJ1-1; 11 bases match TRBD1. The CDR3 runs 17 residues. Germline loops: CDR1 LNHDA, CDR2 SQIVND (reference sequence). The trim removed 3 bases at V and 1 base at J, leaving 7 bases unmatched. The CDR3 DNA follows: TGTGCCAGTAGTATGAGGGGACAGGGGGGAACGAACACTGAAGCTTTCTTT. Translated, it gives CASSMRGQGGTNTEAFF.

This chain joins TRBV21-1 and TRBJ1-2. TRBV21-1 counts as a pseudogene. The CDR3 length is 13 residues. CDR3 DNA: TGTGCCAGCCGGTTCGCGGGTTCGTCTGGCTACACCTTC. As protein: CASRFAGSSGYTF.

The gene calls are TRBV7-8 and TRBJ2-7, with D possibly matching TRBD1 (5 bases). From germline, CDR1 is SGHVS and CDR2 FQNEAQ. The germline V and J ends were trimmed by 4 bases and 0 bases, with 7 bases remaining between them. There are 13 residues in the CDR3. In nucleotides, the CDR3 is TGTGCCAGCAGCTCAGGGTCCTCCTACGAGCAGTACTTC. It specifies CASSSGSSYEQYF.

The chain joins TRBV28 to TRBJ2-5, with D tentatively TRBD1 (6 bases). The CDR3 is 16 amino acids. Germline assignment: CDR1 MDHEN and CDR2 SYDVKM. V shed 0 bases and J shed 1 base, with 12 bases lying between them. The CDR3 bases are TGTGCCAGCAGTTTATGGACGACAGGCCCCCAAGAGACCCAGTACTTC. Its translation: CASSLWTTGPQETQYF. Variable domain in full (rest from reference TRBV28 and TRBJ2-5): DVKVTQSSRYLVKRTGEKVFLECVQDMDHENMFWYRQDPGLGLRLIYFSYDVKMKEKGDIPEGYSVSREKKERFSLILESASTNQTSMYLCASSLWTTGPQETQYFGPGTRLLVL.

In DNA form, the CDR3 reads TGCAGCGGCGGGAGGTCCAACGAGCAGTACTTC. Protein sequence: CSGGRSNEQYF. V gene TRBV20-1 combines with J gene TRBJ2-7, with 8 bases matching TRBD2. The CDR3 runs to 11 residues. Germline loops: CDR1 DFQATT, CDR2 SNEGSKA (reference sequence).

The chain couples TRBV7-6 to TRBJ2-3, with 7 positions matching TRBD2. Trimming took 2 bases from V and 4 from J; bases not matched to a gene: 6. The length of the CDR3 is 15 residues. Germline lookup yields CDR1 SGHVS and CDR2 FNYEAQ. Here the CDR3 reads CASSLMRERADTQYF. DNA of the CDR3: TGTGCCAGCAGCTTAATGCGGGAGAGGGCAGATACGCAGTATTTT.

The J gene is TRBJ2-3, the V gene TRBV5-1; TRBD1 agrees at 11 bases. This CDR3 has 17 residues. The V segment lost 2 bases and the J segment 3 bases; nucleotides outside the gene matches: 8. Germline V gives CDR1 SGHRS, CDR2 YFSETQ. In DNA form, the CDR3 reads TGCGCCAGCAGCTTTACCGGGACAGGGGGGGGAACAGATACGCAGTATTTT. Its translation is CASSFTGTGGGTDTQYF. The full variable domain, with the rest looked up from reference TRBV5-1 and TRBJ2-3, is KAGVTQTPRYLIKTRGQQVTLSCSPISGHRSVSWYQQTPGQGLQFLFEYFSETQRNKGNFPGRFSGRQFSNSRSEMNVSTLELGDSALYLCASSFTGTGGGTDTQYFGPGTRLTVL.